This T cell receptor beta chain was observed in a study of T cells in Graves' hyperthyroidism and ophthalmopathy. In the study overall: Staff took peripheral blood when the initial diagnosis was made, before any treatment began.

The study enrolled patients aged 18 to 65 with newly diagnosed hyperthyroidism of under 2 months' duration. Uncontrolled infection, other autoimmune disease, pregnancy or lactation barred patients from enrollment. CDR3 length: 15 residues. The germline V gene has CDR1 SGHRS and CDR2 YFSETQ. V was pared by 4 bases and J by 0 bases, with 14 bases between. Study-wide findings and caveats: Most expanded thyroid clonotypes above 0.001 also appeared in blood.

RNA transcripts provided the source from which TCR beta CDR3 regions were amplified. An initial round of RT-PCR targeting the TCR CDR3 relied on the HTBI primer set. TCRdb processed the multiplex PCR reads anew with MiXCR; each CDR3 protein has one entry. The sample includes 750,000 to 900,000 distinct CDR3 sequences, over 35% of them seen just once. Note on this clonotype: Antigen unknown.

The source of this sequence is a man between 18 and 35 years old with Graves' hyperthyroidism. J is TRBJ2-7 and V is TRBV5-1; D call uncertain. The sample taken for sequencing was blood. In DNA form, the CDR3 reads TGCGCCAGCAGCGTCTCGGTGGCTAGCTCCTACGAGCAGTACTTC. The encoded protein is CASSVSVASSYEQYF.